This TCR beta chain was recorded in a study of T cells in Graves' hyperthyroidism and ophthalmopathy. Broader study findings: Ophthalmopathy cases were set apart from stable hyperthyroidism by a 13 V-J model.

This clonotype was counted at least ten times. Antigen unknown. The investigators amplified TCR beta CDR3 regions from RNA transcripts. An initial round of RT-PCR targeting the TCR CDR3 relied on the HTBI primer set. TCRdb passed the multiplex PCR reads through MiXCR, listing each CDR3 protein once. The top ten hold over 30% of the sample, which has over 45,000 distinct CDR3 sequences, about 52% seen once. Exclusion of patients followed from uncontrolled infection, other autoimmune disease, pregnancy or lactation. Trimming at V came to 5 bases and at J to 2 bases, leaving 8 bases not matched to a gene. This CDR3 has 15 residues. Germline loops: CDR1 DFQATT, CDR2 SNEGSKA (reference sequence).

The chain recombines TRBV20-1 with TRBJ2-3, with 9 bases identical to TRBD2. Material: peripheral blood or thyroid tissue (not recorded which). This sequence originates from a woman in her forties or fifties with Graves' hyperthyroidism. This chain's CDR3 is CSARPTSGSTDTQYF. In DNA, the CDR3 is TGCAGTGCTCGACCGACTAGCGGTTCCACAGATACGCAGTATTTT.